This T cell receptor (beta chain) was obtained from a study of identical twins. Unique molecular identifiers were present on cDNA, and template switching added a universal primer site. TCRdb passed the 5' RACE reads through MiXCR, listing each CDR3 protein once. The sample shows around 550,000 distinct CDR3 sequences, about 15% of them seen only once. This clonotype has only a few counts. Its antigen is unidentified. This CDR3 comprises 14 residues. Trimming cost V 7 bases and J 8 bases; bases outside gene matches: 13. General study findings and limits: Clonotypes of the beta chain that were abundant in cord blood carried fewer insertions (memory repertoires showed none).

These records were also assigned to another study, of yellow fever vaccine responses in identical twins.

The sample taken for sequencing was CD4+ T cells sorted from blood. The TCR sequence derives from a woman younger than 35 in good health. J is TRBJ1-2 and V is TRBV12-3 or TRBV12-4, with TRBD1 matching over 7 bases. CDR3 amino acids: CASTLEVGGGGYTF. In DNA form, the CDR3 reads TGTGCCAGCACCCTAGAGGTAGGGGGCGGCGGCTACACCTTC.